Following are 4 T cell receptor beta chains from one sample sequenced in a study of early T cells in non-severe SARS-CoV-2 infection. TCRdb re-derived calls from the 5' RACE reads in MiXCR, one entry per CDR3 protein. The data hold approximately 97,000 distinct CDR3 sequences, with 9.5% to 11% observed a single time. The sample in question was whole blood, obtained at baseline. The receptors here all came from an adult who was a healthcare worker with PCR-confirmed SARS-CoV-2 infection or an uninfected control (not recorded which).

This clonotype was seen many times. This chain links TRBV2 with TRBJ1-5; D uncertain. V was cut by 4 bases and J by 11 bases, with 12 bases left in between. Germline CDR1 and CDR2: SNHLY and FYNNEI. The CDR3 sequence is 12 residues long. CDR3: CASSVGYGSQHF. DNA for the CDR3: TGTGCCAGCAGTGTTGGGTACGGGTCCCAGCATTTT.

At least ten counts were recorded for this clonotype. The chain links TRBV14 to TRBJ2-3, with 7 bases lining up with TRBD1. V dropped 0 bases and J dropped 2; count of bases not matched to a gene: 11. The CDR3 spans 18 residues. Germline lookup yields CDR1 SGHDN and CDR2 FVKESK. CDR3 sequence: CASSQDWAWTGNTDTQYF. CDR3 DNA: TGTGCCAGCAGCCAAGATTGGGCATGGACAGGAAACACAGATACGCAGTATTTT.

The chain links TRBV30 to TRBJ1-2, with D perhaps matching TRBD1 (5 bases). Germline lookup yields CDR1 GTSNPN and CDR2 SVGIG (reference sequence). Deletions cut 7 bases from V and 9 bases from J, with 12 bases between. The CDR3 runs to 10 residues. This CDR3 reads CAYRRGSYTF. CDR3 bases: TGTGCCTACAGACGGGGGAGCTACACCTTC.

This clonotype appeared many times. CDR3 region: CASRAGTVIVYEQYF. CDR3 coding DNA: TGTGCCAGCAGGGCCGGGACAGTGATCGTCTACGAGCAGTACTTC. The genes are TRBV7-2 and TRBJ2-7, with TRBD1 matching 7 bases. The J segment lost 3 bases and the V segment lost 6 bases, leaving 11 bases of the junction unmatched. Germline CDR1 is SGHTA and CDR2 is FQGNSA. This CDR3 region has 15 residues. Looking up the rest from reference TRBV7-2 and TRBJ2-7 gives the full variable domain: GAGVSQSPSNKVTEKGKDVELRCDPISGHTALYWYRQSLGQGLEFLIYFQGNSAPDKSGLPSDRFSAERTGGSVSTLTIQRTQQEDSAVYLCASRAGTVIVYEQYFGPGTRLTVT.